The sequence of this T cell receptor beta chain was determined in a study of spatial heterogeneity in lung cancer. Study-level information: Consistent detection of more beta-chain than alpha-chain sequences was observed.

Every molecule of TCR cDNA had its own unique molecular identifier. TCRdb analysed the 5' RACE reads with MiXCR anew, one entry per CDR3 protein. The data contain about 85,000 distinct CDR3 sequences, approximately 18% of them seen just once; the ten biggest clones take up 5% to 8%. Study-level points and caveats: The study found ubiquitous expanded tumor TCRs in blood more at resection than follow-up.

This clonotype came up a few times. Its antigen remains unknown. Time point defined: sample taken at primary tumor resection. Whole RNA was taken from tumor, nontumor lung or frozen PBMC; it was then sequenced unsorted. The cohort: approximately 66 early-stage, untreated non-small cell lung cancer patients. The CDR3 loop spans 14 amino acids. This TCR was recovered from a male donor with early-stage non-small cell lung cancer. Sequenced material: PBMCs, taken at surgery. The chain uses TRBV21-1 and TRBJ2-5. TRBV21-1 is a pseudogene. CDR3 sequence: CASSPRGPQETQYF. CDR3 sequence (DNA): TGTGCCAGCAGCCCGCGCGGACCGCAAGAGACCCAGTACTTC.